The rows below give T cell receptor beta chains drawn from one sample of a study of T cell responses to AZD1222 COVID-19 vaccine. Assay used: immunoSEQ multiplex PCR; TCRdb lists only in-frame clones, some missing. The sample lists 75,000 to 100,000 clones, 70% to 90% seen once, with more than 10% in the top ten. This sample comprised peripheral blood, obtained on day 0 of AZD1222 vaccination. The source is an adult in good health. Each CDR3 is given with its conserved first and last residue. The D gene is left open where the match is weak. Clone size appears in some rows only: once, few, many, or a class for an expanded clone.

TRBV7-2	.	.	TRBJ1-2	CASSRNQGLNGYTF	TGTGCCAGCAGCAGGAACCAGGGTCTAAATGGCTACACCTTC
TRBV6-1	.	TRBD1	TRBJ1-5	CASTLGDREHQPQHF	TGTGCCAGCACCCTAGGGGACAGGGAGCATCAGCCCCAGCATTTT
TRBV2	.	.	TRBJ2-6	CASSPTGTGANVLTF	TGTGCCAGCAGTCCAACAGGGACTGGGGCCAACGTCCTGACTTTC
TRBV7-9	.	TRBD1	TRBJ1-5	CASSEGAGGSNQPQHF	TGTGCCAGCAGCGAGGGGGCCGGGGGTAGCAATCAGCCCCAGCATTTT
TRBV3-1/TRBV3-2	.	.	TRBJ1-1	CASSQGGEGGHPEAFF	TGTGCCAGCAGCCAAGGTGGGGAGGGTGGGCACCCTGAAGCTTTCTTT
TRBV7-2	.	TRBD2	TRBJ2-1	CASSLTSGVNNEQFF	TGTGCCAGCAGCTTGACTAGCGGGGTAAACAATGAGCAGTTCTTC
TRBV7-9	.	TRBD1	TRBJ1-1	CASSAFEGARTEAFF	TGTGCCAGCAGCGCCTTTGAGGGGGCGAGGACTGAAGCTTTCTTT
TRBV4-3	.	.	TRBJ2-7	CASSQYRTPPYEQYF	TGCGCCAGCAGCCAGTACAGGACGCCGCCCTACGAGCAGTACTTC
TRBV5-4	.	.	TRBJ1-1	CASSLGRGGFTEAFF	TGTGCCAGCAGCTTGGGCAGGGGAGGATTCACTGAAGCTTTCTTT
TRBV18	.	.	TRBJ1-4	CASSYQTINEKLFF	TGTGCCAGCTCGTATCAAACGATTAATGAAAAACTGTTTTTT
TRBV12-3/TRBV12-4	once	.	TRBJ1-1	CASSRQENTEAFF	TGTGCCAGCAGTCGACAAGAGAACACTGAAGCTTTCTTT
TRBV27	few	TRBD1	TRBJ2-5	CASSDPGQGGETQYF	TGTGCCAGCAGTGACCCGGGACAGGGCGGCGAGACCCAGTACTTC
TRBV7-8	.	.	TRBJ2-1	CASSLLSLDDSPYNEQFF	TGTGCCAGCAGCTTACTAAGTCTTGATGACAGCCCCTACAATGAGCAGTTCTTC
TRBV12-3/TRBV12-4	few	TRBD1	TRBJ2-7	CASTRQGTYEQYF	TGTGCCAGCACTCGACAGGGGACTTACGAGCAGTACTTC
TRBV6-5	.	.	TRBJ2-7	CASSYSGENLAYEQYF	TGTGCCAGCAGTTACTCGGGAGAAAACCTGGCCTACGAGCAGTACTTC
TRBV28	.	TRBD1	TRBJ2-7	CASSLRDRGYEQYF	TGTGCCAGCAGCCTCCGGGACAGGGGCTACGAGCAGTACTTC
TRBV2	.	.	TRBJ1-1	CASSEGPEAFF	TGTGCCAGCAGTGAGGGGCCTGAAGCTTTCTTT
TRBV24-1	.	TRBD1	TRBJ1-5	CATSSSGQATGQPQHF	TGTGCCACCAGCTCTTCGGGACAGGCGACTGGGCAGCCCCAGCATTTT
TRBV6-5	.	.	TRBJ1-4	CASAIIRPNEKLFF	TGTGCCAGCGCAATAATCAGGCCAAATGAAAAACTGTTTTTT
TRBV6-5	.	.	TRBJ1-4	CASKAGVDEKLFF	TGTGCCAGCAAGGCAGGAGTGGATGAAAAACTGTTTTTT
TRBV4-3	.	.	TRBJ1-2	CASSQDSVLLAGYTF	TGCGCCAGCAGCCAAGATTCGGTCCTATTAGCTGGCTACACCTTC
TRBV24-1	.	TRBD1	TRBJ2-3	CATAAGQGAWDTQYF	TGTGCCACCGCGGCGGGACAGGGGGCTTGGGATACGCAGTATTTT
TRBV14	once	.	TRBJ1-4	CASSQERGYPSGWFF	TGTGCCAGCAGCCAAGAACGGGGCTATCCCTCCGGCTGGTTTTTT
TRBV5-6	.	.	TRBJ1-6	CASSLVGGWDNSPLHF	TGTGCCAGCAGCCTGGTTGGGGGCTGGGATAATTCACCCCTCCACTTT
TRBV19	.	TRBD1	TRBJ2-7	CASSAPGQGLGEQYF	TGTGCCAGTAGTGCCCCGGGACAGGGGCTAGGTGAGCAGTACTTC
TRBV5-1	.	TRBD1	TRBJ2-7	CATRQGDRYEQYF	TGCGCCACCAGACAGGGAGACAGGTACGAGCAGTACTTC
TRBV6-5	.	TRBD2	TRBJ2-1	CASRVSGGDYNEQFF	TGTGCCAGCAGGGTTAGCGGGGGGGACTACAATGAGCAGTTCTTC
TRBV7-9	.	.	TRBJ2-5	CASSFATIQETQYF	TGTGCCAGCAGCTTCGCGACAATCCAAGAGACCCAGTACTTC